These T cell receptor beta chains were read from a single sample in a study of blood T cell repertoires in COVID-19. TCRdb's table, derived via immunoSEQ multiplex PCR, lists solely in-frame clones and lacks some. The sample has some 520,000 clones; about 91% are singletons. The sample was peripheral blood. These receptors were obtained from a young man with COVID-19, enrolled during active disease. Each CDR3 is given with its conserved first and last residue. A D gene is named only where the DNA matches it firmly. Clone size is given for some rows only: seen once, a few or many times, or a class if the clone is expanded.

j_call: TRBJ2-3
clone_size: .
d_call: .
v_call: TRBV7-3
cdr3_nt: TGTGCCAGCAGCTTAACCCGCCTAGCCACCCCCACAGATACGCAGTATTTT
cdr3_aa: CASSLTRLATPTDTQYF

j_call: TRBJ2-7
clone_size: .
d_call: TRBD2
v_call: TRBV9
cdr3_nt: TGTGCCAGCAGCGAGGGGCTAGCGGGCTACGAGCAGTACTTC
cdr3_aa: CASSEGLAGYEQYF

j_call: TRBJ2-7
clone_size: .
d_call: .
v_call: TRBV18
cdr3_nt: TGTGCCAGCTCACCTCAACAGGGAAACTACGAGCAGTACTTC
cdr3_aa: CASSPQQGNYEQYF

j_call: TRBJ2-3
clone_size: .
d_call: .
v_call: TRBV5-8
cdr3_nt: TGTGCCAGCAGGGGGCCACTGGATACGCAGTATTTT
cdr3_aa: CASRGPLDTQYF

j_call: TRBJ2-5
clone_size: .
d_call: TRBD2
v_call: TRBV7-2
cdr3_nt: TGTGCCAGCAGTTTAGCGGGGGGGCGGGAGACCCAGTACTTC
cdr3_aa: CASSLAGGRETQYF

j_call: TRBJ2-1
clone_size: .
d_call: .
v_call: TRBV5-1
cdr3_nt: TGCGCCAGCGGACTTGGAGGAGTGCAGTTCTTC
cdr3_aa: CASGLGGVQFF

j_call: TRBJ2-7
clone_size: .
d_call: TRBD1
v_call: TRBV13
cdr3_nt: TGTGCCAGCAGCCCGGGACAGGGGTCCTACGAGCAGTACTTC
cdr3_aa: CASSPGQGSYEQYF

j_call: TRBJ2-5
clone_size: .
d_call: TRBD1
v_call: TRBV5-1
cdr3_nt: TGCGCCAGCAGTCCAACCGGGACAGGGGGCGAGGAGACCCAGTACTTC
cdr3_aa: CASSPTGTGGEETQYF

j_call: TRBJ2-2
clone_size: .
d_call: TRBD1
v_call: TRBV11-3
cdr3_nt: TGTGCCAGCAGTTCGACAGGGACGAACACCGGGGAGCTGTTTTTT
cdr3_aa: CASSSTGTNTGELFF

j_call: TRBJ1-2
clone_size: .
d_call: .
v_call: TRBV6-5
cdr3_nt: TGTGCCAGCAGTTACGGCGGACAGCACTATGGCTACACCTTC
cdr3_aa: CASSYGGQHYGYTF

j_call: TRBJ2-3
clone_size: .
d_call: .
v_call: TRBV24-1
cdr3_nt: TGTGCCACCAGTGATTTAGATAGTTCAGATACGCAGTATTTT
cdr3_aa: CATSDLDSSDTQYF

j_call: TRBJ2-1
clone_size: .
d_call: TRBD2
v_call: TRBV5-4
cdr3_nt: TGTGCCAGCAGCTGGGGACTAGCCTTTTATGAGCAGTTCTTC
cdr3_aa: CASSWGLAFYEQFF

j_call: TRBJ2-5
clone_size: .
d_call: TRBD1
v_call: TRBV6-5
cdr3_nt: TGTGCCAGCAGGAGACAGGGAACCGATCAAGAGACCCAGTACTTC
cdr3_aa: CASRRQGTDQETQYF

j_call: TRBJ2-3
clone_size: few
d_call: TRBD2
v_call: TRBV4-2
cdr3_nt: TGTGCCAGCAGCCAGGGCCAAGCGGGGGCACTCACAGATACGCAGTATTTT
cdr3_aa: CASSQGQAGALTDTQYF

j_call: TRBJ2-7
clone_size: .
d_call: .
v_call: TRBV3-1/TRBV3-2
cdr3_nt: TGTGCCAGCAGCAACCGGGGGGCGAGCTACGAGCAGTACTTC
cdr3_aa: CASSNRGASYEQYF

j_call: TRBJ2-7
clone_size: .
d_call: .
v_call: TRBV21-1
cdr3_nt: TGTGCCAGCAGCCGTGGGGCAGGAGGGATGTACGAGCAGTACTTC
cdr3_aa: CASSRGAGGMYEQYF

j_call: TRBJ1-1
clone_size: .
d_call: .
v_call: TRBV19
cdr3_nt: TGTGCCAGTAGTATAGGTTCAGGGGCCTCGAAAAACACTGAAGCTTTCTTT
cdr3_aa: CASSIGSGASKNTEAFF

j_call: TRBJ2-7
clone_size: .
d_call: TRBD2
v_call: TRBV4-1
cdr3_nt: TGCGCCAGCAGCCAAGATCAGGTGCTAGCGGGGATCTACGAGCAGTACTTC
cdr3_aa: CASSQDQVLAGIYEQYF

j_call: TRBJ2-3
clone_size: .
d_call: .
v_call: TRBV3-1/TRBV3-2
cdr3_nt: TGTGCCAGCAGCCCAGGCGCCGAGGCGGGGCCCTCTAGCACAGATACGCAGTATTTT
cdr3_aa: CASSPGAEAGPSSTDTQYF

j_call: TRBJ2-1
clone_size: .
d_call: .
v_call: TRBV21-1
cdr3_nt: TGTGCCAGCCGTAGGCCTAGCGGGGGTAACAATGAGCAGTTCTTC
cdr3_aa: CASRRPSGGNNEQFF

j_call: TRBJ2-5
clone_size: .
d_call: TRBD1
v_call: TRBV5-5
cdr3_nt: TGTGCCAGCAGCTTGTCTTTCAGAAACAGGGGTCGGCAAGAGACCCAGTACTTC
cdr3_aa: CASSLSFRNRGRQETQYF

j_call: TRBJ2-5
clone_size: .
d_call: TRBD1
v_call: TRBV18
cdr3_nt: TGTGCCAGCTCACCACTAGCAGGACAGGGAGATTTGGAGACCCAGTACTTC
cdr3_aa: CASSPLAGQGDLETQYF

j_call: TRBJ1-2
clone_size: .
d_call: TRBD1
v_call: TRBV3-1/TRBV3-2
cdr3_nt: TGTGCCAGCAGCTACCGGGACAGGTCCAACTATGGCTACACCTTC
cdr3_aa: CASSYRDRSNYGYTF

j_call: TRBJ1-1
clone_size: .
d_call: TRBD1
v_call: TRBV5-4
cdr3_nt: TGTGCCAGCAGCCCCCGGGACAGGTACACTGAAGCTTTCTTT
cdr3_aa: CASSPRDRYTEAFF

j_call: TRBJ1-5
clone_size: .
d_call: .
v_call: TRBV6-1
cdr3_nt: TGTGCCAGCAGTGAAGAACAAGGGGGAACTTGGCCCCAGCATTTT
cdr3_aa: CASSEEQGGTWPQHF

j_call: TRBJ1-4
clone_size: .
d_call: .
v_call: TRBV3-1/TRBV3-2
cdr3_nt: TGTGCCAGCAGCCAAGACGGAGCGGCCTCCGGCGGACTGTTTTTT
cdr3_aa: CASSQDGAASGGLFF

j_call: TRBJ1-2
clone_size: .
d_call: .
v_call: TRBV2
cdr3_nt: TGTGCCAGCTCGGGGGGTAACTATGGCTACACCTTC
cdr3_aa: CASSGGNYGYTF

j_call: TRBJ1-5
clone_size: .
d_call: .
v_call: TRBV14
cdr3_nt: TGTGCCAGCAGCCAATTACAGGGTTCTAGCAATCAGCCCCAGCATTTT
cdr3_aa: CASSQLQGSSNQPQHF

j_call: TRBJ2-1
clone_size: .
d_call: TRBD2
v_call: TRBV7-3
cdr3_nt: TGTGCCAGCAGCTTAACCGGGACTAGCGTTAATGAGCAGTTCTTC
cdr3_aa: CASSLTGTSVNEQFF

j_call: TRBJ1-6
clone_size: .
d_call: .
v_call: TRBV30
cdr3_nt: TGTGCCTACCGGACAACTAATTCACCCCTCCACTTT
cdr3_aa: CAYRTTNSPLHF

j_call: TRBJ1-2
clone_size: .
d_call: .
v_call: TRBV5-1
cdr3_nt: TGCGCCAGCAGCTTGGCTTACGGACTTCTCCAGGGCTACACCTTC
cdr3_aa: CASSLAYGLLQGYTF

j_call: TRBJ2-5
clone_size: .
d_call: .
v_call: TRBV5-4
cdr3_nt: TGTGCCAGCAGCTTGGGGTCACAGGGACGAGAGACCCAGTACTTC
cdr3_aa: CASSLGSQGRETQYF

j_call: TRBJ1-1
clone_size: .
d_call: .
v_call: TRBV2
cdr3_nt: TGTGCCAGCATCGACGGGGGGGATCCTGAAGCTTTCTTT
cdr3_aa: CASIDGGDPEAFF

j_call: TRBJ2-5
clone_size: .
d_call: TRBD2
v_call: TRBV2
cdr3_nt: TGTGCCCCCCCCCTAGCGGGAAGCGACAAAGAGACCCAGTACTTC
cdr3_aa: CAPPLAGSDKETQYF

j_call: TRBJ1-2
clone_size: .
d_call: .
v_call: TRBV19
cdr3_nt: TGTGCCAGTAGTATACGGGCAGGGGACTATGGCTACACCTTC
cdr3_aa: CASSIRAGDYGYTF

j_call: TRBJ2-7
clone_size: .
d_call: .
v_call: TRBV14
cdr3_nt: TGTGCCAGCAGCCAGGAACTTCGGGACGAGCAGTACTTC
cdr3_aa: CASSQELRDEQYF

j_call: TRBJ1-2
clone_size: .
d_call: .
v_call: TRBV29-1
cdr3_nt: TGCAGCGTTGAAGAAAAGGTTGATGAGGGAGAATGGTTCAACTATGGCTACACCTTC
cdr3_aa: CSVEEKVDEGEWFNYGYTF

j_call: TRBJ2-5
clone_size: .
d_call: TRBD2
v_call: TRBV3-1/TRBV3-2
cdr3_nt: TGTGCCAGCAGCCAAGTCCGGGGATTGCGGGGGGGCCCTGAGACCCAGTACTTC
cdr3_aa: CASSQVRGLRGGPETQYF

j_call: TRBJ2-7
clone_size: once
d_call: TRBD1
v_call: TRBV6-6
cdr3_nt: TGTGCCAGCCTCCGGACAGGGTCCGACGAGCAGTACTTC
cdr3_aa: CASLRTGSDEQYF

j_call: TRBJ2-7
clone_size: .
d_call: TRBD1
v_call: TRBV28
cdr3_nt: TGTGCCAGCAGGGGGGACAGGGGCCGCTTGTCCTACGAGCAGTACTTC
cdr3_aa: CASRGDRGRLSYEQYF

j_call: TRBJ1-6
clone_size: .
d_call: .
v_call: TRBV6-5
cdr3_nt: TGTGCCAGCAGTTACTCGCCGGGTTCACCCCTCCACTTT
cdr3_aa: CASSYSPGSPLHF

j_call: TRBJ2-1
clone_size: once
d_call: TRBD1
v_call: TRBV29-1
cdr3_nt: TGCAGCTCCCGGGACAGGGTCTACAATGAGCAGTTCTTC
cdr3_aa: CSSRDRVYNEQFF

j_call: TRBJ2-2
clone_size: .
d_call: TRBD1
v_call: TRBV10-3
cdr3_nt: TGTGCCATCAGTGAGCAGTGGACAGGTGCGAACACCGGGGAGCTGTTTTTT
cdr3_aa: CAISEQWTGANTGELFF

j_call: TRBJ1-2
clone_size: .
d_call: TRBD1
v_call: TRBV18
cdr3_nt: TGTGCCAGCTCACAGGACAGGGATAATGGCTACACCTTC
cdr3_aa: CASSQDRDNGYTF

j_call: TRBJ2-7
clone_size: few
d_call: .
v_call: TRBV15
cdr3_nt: TGTGCCACCTCGGTCGGGGGCTCCTACGAGCAGTACTTC
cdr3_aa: CATSVGGSYEQYF

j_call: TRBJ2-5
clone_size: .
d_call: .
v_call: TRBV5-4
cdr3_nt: TGTGCCAGCAGCTGGGGCCCTGCCGAGACCCAGTACTTC
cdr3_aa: CASSWGPAETQYF

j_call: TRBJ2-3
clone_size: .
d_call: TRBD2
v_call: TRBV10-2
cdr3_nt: TGCGCCAGCAGTGATTTTAGGAGCGGGAGAGTTAAAGGCACAGATACGCAGTATTTT
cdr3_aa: CASSDFRSGRVKGTDTQYF

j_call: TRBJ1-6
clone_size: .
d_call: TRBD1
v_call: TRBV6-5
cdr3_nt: TGTGCCAGCAGTAGGGACAGAACTAATTCACCCCTCCACTTT
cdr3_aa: CASSRDRTNSPLHF

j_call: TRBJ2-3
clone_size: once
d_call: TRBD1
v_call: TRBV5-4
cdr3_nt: TGTGCCAGCAGCTTGACCGGGACAGGAGGCACAGATACGCAGTATTTT
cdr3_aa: CASSLTGTGGTDTQYF

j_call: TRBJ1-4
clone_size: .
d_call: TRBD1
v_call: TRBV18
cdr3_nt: TGTGCCAGCTCACCCGGACAGGGCCACCATGAAAAACTGTTTTTT
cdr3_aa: CASSPGQGHHEKLFF

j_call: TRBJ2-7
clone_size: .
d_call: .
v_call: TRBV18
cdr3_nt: TGTGCCAGCTCGCCCAACAGCTACGAGCAGTACTTC
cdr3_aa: CASSPNSYEQYF

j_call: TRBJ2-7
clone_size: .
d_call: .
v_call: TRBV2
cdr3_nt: TGTGCCAGCAGCCCGGCCTACGAGCAGTACTTC
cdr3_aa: CASSPAYEQYF

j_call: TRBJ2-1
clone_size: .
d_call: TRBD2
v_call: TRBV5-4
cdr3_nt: TGTGCCAGCAGCCCGGGACTAGCGGGAACCTACAATGAGCAGTTCTTC
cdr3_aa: CASSPGLAGTYNEQFF

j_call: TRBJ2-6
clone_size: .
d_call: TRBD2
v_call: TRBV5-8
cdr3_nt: TGTGCCAGCAGCTTGGCCGGGGGGGCTGGGGCCAACGTCCTGACTTTC
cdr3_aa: CASSLAGGAGANVLTF

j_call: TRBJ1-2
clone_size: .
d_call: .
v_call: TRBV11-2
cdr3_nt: TGTGCCAGCAGCTTCGGGAGCCAAAACTATGGCTACACCTTC
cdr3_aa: CASSFGSQNYGYTF

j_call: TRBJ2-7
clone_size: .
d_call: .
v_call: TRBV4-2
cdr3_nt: TGTGCCAGCAGCCAAGACAGGGATTCTCCCTACGAGCAGTACTTC
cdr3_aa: CASSQDRDSPYEQYF

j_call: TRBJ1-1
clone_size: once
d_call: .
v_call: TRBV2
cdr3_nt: TGTGCCAGCAGTTGGGGACAAGCATTGTCGGCTGAAGCTTTCTTT
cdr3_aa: CASSWGQALSAEAFF

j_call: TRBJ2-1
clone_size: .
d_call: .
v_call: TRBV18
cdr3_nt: TGTGCCAGCTCACCAACAGGGATCAATGAGCAGTTCTTC
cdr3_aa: CASSPTGINEQFF

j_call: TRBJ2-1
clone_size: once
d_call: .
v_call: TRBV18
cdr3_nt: TGTGCCAGCTCGGGCCAGGGGGGCGCCTACAATGAGCAGTTCTTC
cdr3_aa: CASSGQGGAYNEQFF

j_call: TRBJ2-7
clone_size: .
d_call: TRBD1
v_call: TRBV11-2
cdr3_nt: TGTGCCAGCAGCTTAACAGGGGACCCCTACGAGCAGTACTTC
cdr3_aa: CASSLTGDPYEQYF